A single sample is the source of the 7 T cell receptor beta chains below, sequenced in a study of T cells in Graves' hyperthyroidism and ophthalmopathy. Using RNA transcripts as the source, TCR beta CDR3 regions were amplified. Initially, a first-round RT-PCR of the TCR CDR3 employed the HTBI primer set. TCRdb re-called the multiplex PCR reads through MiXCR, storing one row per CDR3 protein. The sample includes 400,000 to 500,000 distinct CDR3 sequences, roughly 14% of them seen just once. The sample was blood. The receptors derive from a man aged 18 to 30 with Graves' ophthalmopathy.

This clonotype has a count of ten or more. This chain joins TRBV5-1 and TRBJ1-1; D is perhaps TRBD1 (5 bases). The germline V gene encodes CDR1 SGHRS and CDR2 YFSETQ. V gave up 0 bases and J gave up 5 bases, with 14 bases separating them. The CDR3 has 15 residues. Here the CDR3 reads CASSLAPQGGTEAFF. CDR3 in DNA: TGCGCCAGCAGCTTGGCCCCCCAGGGAGGGACTGAAGCTTTCTTT.

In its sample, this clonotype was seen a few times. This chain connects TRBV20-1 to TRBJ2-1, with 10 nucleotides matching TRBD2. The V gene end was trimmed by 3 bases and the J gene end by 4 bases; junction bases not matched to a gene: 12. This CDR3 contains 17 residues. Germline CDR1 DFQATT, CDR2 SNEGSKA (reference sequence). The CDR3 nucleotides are TGCAGTGCTAGGAAAGCGGGGGGGGGGACCCTATACAATGAGCAGTTCTTC. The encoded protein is CSARKAGGGTLYNEQFF.

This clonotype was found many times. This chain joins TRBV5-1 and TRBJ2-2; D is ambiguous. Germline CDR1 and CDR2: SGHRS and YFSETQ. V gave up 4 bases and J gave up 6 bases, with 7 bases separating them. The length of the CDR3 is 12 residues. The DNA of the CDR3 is TGCGCCAGCAGCAGCCAGCCCGGGGAGCTGTTTTTT. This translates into CASSSQPGELFF.

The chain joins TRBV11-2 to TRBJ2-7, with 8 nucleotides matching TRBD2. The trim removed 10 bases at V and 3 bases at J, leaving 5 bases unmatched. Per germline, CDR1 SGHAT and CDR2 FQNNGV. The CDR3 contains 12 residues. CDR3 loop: CATGTRGYEQYF. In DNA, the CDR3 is TGTGCCACCGGGACTAGGGGCTACGAGCAGTACTTC.

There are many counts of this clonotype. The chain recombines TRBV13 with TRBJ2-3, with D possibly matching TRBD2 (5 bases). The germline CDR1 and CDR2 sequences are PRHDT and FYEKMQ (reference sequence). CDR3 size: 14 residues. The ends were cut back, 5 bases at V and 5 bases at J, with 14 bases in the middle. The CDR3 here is CASSPRTEKDTQYF. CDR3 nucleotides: TGTGCCAGCAGCCCCCGGACTGAAAAAGATACGCAGTATTTT.

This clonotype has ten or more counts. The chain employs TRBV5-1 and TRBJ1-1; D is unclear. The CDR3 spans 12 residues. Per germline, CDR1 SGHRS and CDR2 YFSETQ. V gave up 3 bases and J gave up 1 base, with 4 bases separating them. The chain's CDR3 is CASSSENTEAFF. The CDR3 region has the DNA TGCGCCAGCAGCTCGGAGAACACTGAAGCTTTCTTT.

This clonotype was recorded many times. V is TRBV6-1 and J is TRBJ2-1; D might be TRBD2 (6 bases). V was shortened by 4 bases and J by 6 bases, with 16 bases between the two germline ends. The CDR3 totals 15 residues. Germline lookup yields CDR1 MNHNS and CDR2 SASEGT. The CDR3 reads CASSGGPRGSNEQFF. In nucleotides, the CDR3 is TGTGCCAGCAGTGGCGGTCCCCGGGGGAGCAATGAGCAGTTCTTC.